The clone carrying this T cell receptor (beta chain) was observed a handful of times. The data belong to a study of blood T cell repertoires in COVID-19. Study overall: Both acute and convalescent COVID-19 samples were obtained from the United States, Italy and Spain.

In germline, CDR1 is MDHEN, CDR2 SYDVKM. V was cut by 6 bases and J by 1 base, with 6 bases left in between. The CDR3 is 13 amino acids. Sequenced by immunoSEQ multiplex PCR; TCRdb stores in-frame clones only, minus some. Among around 330,000 clones listed, 80% to 90% were seen once. In terms of age and location, participants ranged from about 18 to 95 years and lived in roughly 22 US areas. Participant reports of clinical history set cohort assignment. Each recovered donor of Cohort 3 presented with two negative PCRs, clearance, or symptom resolution. V gene TRBV28 combines with J gene TRBJ2-2; TRBD1 is a possible D gene (5 bases). The sequenced material came from PBMCs or T cells enriched from blood (not recorded which). This TCR was sampled from a woman aged 18-30 years who had recovered from COVID-19. The CDR3 loop is CASRTGNTGELFF. CDR3 bases: TGTGCCAGCAGAACAGGGAACACCGGGGAGCTGTTTTTT.